These 32 T cell receptor beta chains were all obtained from the same sample, sequenced in a study of tumor-infiltrating lymphocytes in primary liver carcinoma. Alongside blood RNA obtained from unsorted whole blood, germline DNA was also extracted. A constant-region primer primed TCR beta cDNA synthesis from roughly 500 ng of total RNA. Sequencing libraries for TCR beta derived from three nested multiplex PCR rounds that used slightly modified ARM-PCR. The study ran its first two PCR rounds for roughly 9 cycles each, using TRBV1-TRBV30 forward primers and a C-beta reverse primer. TCRdb passed the multiplex PCR reads through MiXCR, listing each CDR3 protein once. The top ten clones hold about 15% of a sample with approximately 320,000 distinct CDR3 sequences, nearly 60% of them seen once. Sequencing was done on a sample of peripheral blood. The receptor source for this set is a woman aged 25 to 39 with primary liver carcinoma and hepatitis B virus infection.

This clonotype occurred a few times. The chain couples TRBV28 to TRBJ1-2; D is perhaps TRBD1 (6 bases). V lost 2 bases, J lost 3 bases, and 22 bases lay in between. This CDR3 has 18 amino acids. The germline V gene has CDR1 MDHEN and CDR2 SYDVKM. The chain's CDR3 is CASSLMGDRFQNHYGYTF. DNA for the CDR3: TGTGCCAGCAGTTTAATGGGTGACAGGTTCCAAAACCACTATGGCTACACCTTC.

For the CDR3, the DNA is TGTGCCAGTTCGTATAGCAGGAACAGAGGAGATACGCAGTATTTT. Residues: CASSYSRNRGDTQYF. V and J are TRBV12-3 or TRBV12-4 and TRBJ2-3; D not resolved. V was shortened by 9 bases and J by 5 bases, with 21 bases between the two germline ends. CDR3 length: 15 amino acids.

This rearrangement joins TRBV5-4 to TRBJ2-5, with 9 bases lining up with TRBD2. V lost 9 bases to trimming and J lost 4 bases; unmatched junction nucleotides: 10. The CDR3 sequence is 14 residues long. CDR1 is SGHNT, CDR2 YYREEE, per germline (reference sequence). In DNA form, the CDR3 reads TGTGCCACTAGTGTAGCGGGAGCCAGAGAGACCCAGTACTTC. Amino acid sequence: CATSVAGARETQYF.

This clonotype has at least ten counts. This rearrangement joins TRBV4-3 to TRBJ2-7, with 8 bases aligning to TRBD1. Germline loops: CDR1 LGHNA, CDR2 YSLEER. J gave up 7 bases and V 0 bases, and 8 bases lay outside the gene matches. The CDR3 is 15 residues long. The CDR3 DNA reads TGCGCCAGCAGCCAAGAATGGCAGGGGGCGAGAGAGCAGTACTTC. Translating it yields CASSQEWQGAREQYF.

The table lists this clonotype with a count of one. Compared with germline, one end of the junction differs, possibly owing to a read error. The V call is TRBV4-1, the J call TRBJ1-4; D is uncertain. The germline V gene has CDR1 MGHRA and CDR2 YSYEKL. The CDR3 has 16 residues. The CDR3 sequence is CTSSQGWTATNEKLFF. CDR3 nucleotide sequence: TGCACCAGCAGCCAAGGCTGGACGGCAACTAATGAAAAACTGTTTTTT.

Turning to this clonotype: An end of the junction differs from the germline gene, which may be a read error. This sequence joins TRBV6-2 or TRBV6-3 and TRBJ2-7, with D unclear. Per germline, CDR1 MNHEY and CDR2 SVGEGT. This CDR3 has 13 amino acids. CDR3 loop: CASNYSAPRVQYF. CDR3 nucleotide sequence: TGTGCCAGCAATTACTCGGCGCCTCGCGTGCAGTACTTC.

The chain couples TRBV7-3 to TRBJ2-1; D may match TRBD1 or TRBD2 (5 bases each). V lost 6 bases and J 5 bases, leaving 17 bases between the germline ends. Germline-derived CDR1 and CDR2 are SGHTA and FQGTGA. This CDR3 comprises 15 residues. The CDR3 sequence: CASSTEGTVNNEQFF. The CDR3, as DNA: TGTGCCAGCAGTACCGAGGGGACGGTTAACAATGAGCAGTTCTTC.

This clonotype appeared a few times. The chain employs TRBV10-3 and TRBJ2-7; TRBD1 aligns across 7 bases. This CDR3 comprises 13 residues. Germline CDR1 ENHRY, CDR2 SYGVKD. V was clipped by 4 bases and J by 7 bases; unmatched bases: 7. The CDR3 DNA is TGTGCCATCAGTGGGGGGACAGTCTATGAGCAGTACTTC. Amino acids: CAISGGTVYEQYF.

The V and J genes are TRBV5-4 and TRBJ2-1; no clear D gene. The length of the CDR3 is 16 residues. The ends were cut back, 3 bases at V and 4 bases at J, with 17 bases in the middle. Germline V gene lookup returns CDR1 SGHNT and CDR2 YYREEE (reference sequence). In nucleotides, the CDR3 is TGTGCCAGCAGCTGGTACAAGGCGGACCGGTACAATGAGCAGTTCTTC. Amino acid sequence: CASSWYKADRYNEQFF.

This clonotype was detected ten times or more. J is TRBJ1-5 and V is TRBV4-3; D is ambiguous. Trimming removed 0 bases from V and 6 bases from J, with 6 bases in between. Germline V gene sequence: CDR1 LGHNA, CDR2 YSLEER. The CDR3 is 13 amino acids. The CDR3 protein is CASSQDLRQPQHF. CDR3 coding DNA: TGCGCCAGCAGCCAAGATCTCCGTCAGCCCCAGCATTTT.

As to this clonotype: A much larger clone sits a single nucleotide away, making a read error possible. The rearrangement uses TRBV6-5 and TRBJ1-5; a possible D gene is TRBD1 (6 bases). The CDR3 is 15 residues long. Germline assignment: CDR1 MNHEY and CDR2 SVGAGI. The DNA of the CDR3 is TGTGCCGGCAGCCCCGGGACATTTAGCAATCAGCCCCAGCATTTT. Its translation is CAGSPGTFSNQPQHF.

On this clonotype itself: It may be a read error: a sequence one base away is much more abundant. V usage is TRBV4-1 and J usage is TRBJ2-4; 12 bases align to TRBD2. Germline CDR1 reads MGHRA; CDR2 reads YSYEKL. There are 18 residues in the CDR3. The junction had 9 bases not matched to a gene; V was cut back by 3 bases and J by 3 bases. CDR3 in DNA: TGCGCCAGCAGCCAGTCTAGCGGGAGGGCCGCCGGCAAAAACATTCAGTACTTC. Its translation: CASSQSSGRAAGKNIQYF.

With regard to this clonotype: This CDR3 is missing its conserved last phenylalanine or tryptophan, likely due to a read error. The chain has TRBV11-3 and TRBJ2-2; D is perhaps TRBD2 (6 bases). Germline V gives CDR1 SGHNT, CDR2 YENEEA. The CDR3 contains 14 residues. CDR3 region: CASSLRGNTGELFL. CDR3 sequence (DNA): TGTGCCAGCAGCTTACGGGGGAACACCGGGGAACTGTTTCTT.

Remarks on this clonotype: A much larger clone lies one base from this, so it may be a read error. The chain uses TRBV6-5 and TRBJ2-3; D uncertain. CDR3 length equals 13 residues. Germline lookup yields CDR1 MNHEY and CDR2 SVGAGI. In DNA, the CDR3 is TGTGCCAGCATTTACTCGAGCCCAGATACGCAGTATTTT. This sequence encodes CASIYSSPDTQYF.

Details on this clonotype: A read error may produce the germline difference seen at one junction end. This sequence joins TRBV7-9 and TRBJ2-1, with 8 nucleotides matching TRBD2. Germline values: CDR1 SEHNR, CDR2 FQNEAQ (reference sequence). CDR3 length equals 17 residues. The CDR3 nucleotides read TGTGCCAGAAGCTCACTCCTAGCGGGCCAGACACGTGATGAGCAGTTCTTC. It codes for CARSSLLAGQTRDEQFF.

With regard to this clonotype: A read error is possible here, since a much larger clone lies one base away. This chain connects TRBV10-3 to TRBJ2-2; tentatively, D is TRBD1 (6 bases). Looked up from germline, CDR1 is ENHRY and CDR2 is SYGVKD. This CDR3 is built from 13 residues. Trimming stripped 8 bases from V and 2 bases from J, with 9 bases between. The CDR3 spells CAIARGNTGELFF. In DNA, the CDR3 is TGTGCCATCGCCAGGGGAAACACCGGGGAGCTGTTTTTT.

This chain uses TRBV28 with TRBJ1-2, with 8 bases lining up with TRBD1. V shed 3 bases and J 4 bases; nucleotides not matched to a gene: 10. Germline V gene sequence: CDR1 MDHEN, CDR2 SYDVKM. This CDR3 spans 16 amino acids. CDR3 in amino acids: CASSFPPGQGVYGYTF. The CDR3 region has the DNA TGTGCCAGCAGTTTCCCCCCAGGACAGGGCGTCTATGGCTACACCTTC.

With regard to this clonotype: Because it lacks the conserved phenylalanine or tryptophan at the end, this CDR3 is likely a read error. The rearrangement uses TRBV11-3 and TRBJ2-1; the D is unclear. The CDR3 extends over 13 amino acids. The V gene's germline CDR1 is SGHNT and CDR2 YENEEA. CDR3 in amino acids: CASGFQAGNEQFS. CDR3 DNA: TGTGCCAGCGGCTTCCAGGCCGGGAATGAGCAGTTCTCC.

In this sample, this clonotype turned up a few times. This rearrangement joins TRBV7-8 to TRBJ2-7, with 11 bases lining up with TRBD2. The trim removed 7 bases at V and 3 bases at J, leaving 11 bases unmatched. This CDR3 has 16 amino acids. The germline V gene encodes CDR1 SGHVS and CDR2 FQNEAQ. The CDR3, as DNA: TGTGCCAGCACGCTAGCGGGAGGCCTAGTGAACTACGAGCAGTACTTC. As protein: CASTLAGGLVNYEQYF.

Notes on this clonotype: A junction end diverges from the germline sequence, so it may reflect a read error. V usage is TRBV4-1 and J usage is TRBJ1-1; D uncertain. Per the germline V gene, CDR1 is MGHRA and CDR2 is YSYEKL. CDR3 length: 15 residues. The DNA for the CDR3 is TGCGCCAGCAGTCAAGAGGTAACGGGTGACAATGAAGCTTTCTTT. It specifies CASSQEVTGDNEAFF.

V and J are TRBV29-1 and TRBJ2-7; 10 nucleotides align to TRBD1. Germline assignment: CDR1 SQVTM and CDR2 ANQGSEA. The CDR3 length is 16 residues. The trim removed 4 bases at V and 4 bases at J, leaving 13 bases unmatched. In DNA form, the CDR3 reads TGCAGCGTTGTTCGACAGGGGGCGCGATCGTCGTACGAGCAGTACTTC. Its protein product is CSVVRQGARSSYEQYF.

About this clonotype: With a much larger clone just one base away, this may be a read error. The chain is built from TRBV12-3 or TRBV12-4 and TRBJ2-7, with D possibly TRBD2 on 5 matching bases. Trimming stripped 1 base from V and 2 bases from J, with 12 bases between. The CDR3 sequence is 15 residues long. CDR3 amino acids: CASSLEGSEAYEQYF. The CDR3 region has the DNA TGTGCCAGCAGTTTAGAAGGTAGCGAGGCCTACGAGCAGTACTTC.

This clonotype showed up many times. This chain connects TRBV5-5 to TRBJ1-1; D ambiguous. The CDR3 has 13 amino acids. Per germline, CDR1 SGHKS and CDR2 YYEKEE (reference sequence). V was cut by 5 bases and J by 1 base, with 9 bases left in between. Here the CDR3 reads CASRRKGNTEAFF. In DNA form, the CDR3 reads TGTGCCAGCAGAAGGAAGGGGAACACTGAAGCTTTCTTT.

This clonotype showed up many times. J is TRBJ2-1 and V is TRBV4-1; TRBD1 is a possible D gene (5 bases). The V and J ends lost 0 bases and 13 bases respectively, with 10 bases between them. Germline V CDR1 and CDR2: MGHRA, YSYEKL. CDR3 size: 12 residues. CDR3 bases: TGCGCCAGCAGCCAAGAAGGGGCTCATCAGTTCTTC. Its translation: CASSQEGAHQFF.

Within the sample, this clonotype is medium-sized (0.01 to 0.1%). The V gene is TRBV4-2, the J gene TRBJ2-1; D gene unclear. The V end lost 1 base, the J end lost 0 bases, and 16 bases lay between the germline ends. Germline V gene sequence: CDR1 LGHNA, CDR2 YNFKEQ. The CDR3 has 18 residues. Here the CDR3 DNA reads TGTGCCAGCAGCCAAGTAGTGAGCGTCCGAAGCTCCTACAATGAGCAGTTCTTC. Its translation is CASSQVVSVRSSYNEQFF.

This clonotype was recorded many times. The gene calls are TRBV11-1 and TRBJ2-1, with 9 nucleotides matching TRBD1. This CDR3 region has 15 residues. V was clipped by 7 bases and J by 8 bases; unmatched bases: 12. Germline V lookup: CDR1 SGHAT, CDR2 FQDESV (reference sequence). The CDR3 sequence: CASINPGQGTDEQFF. The CDR3 DNA reads as TGTGCCAGCATCAACCCGGGACAGGGAACCGATGAGCAGTTCTTC.

This clonotype was picked up many times. The rearrangement uses TRBV11-3 and TRBJ2-1; 10 nucleotides match TRBD2. The CDR3 loop spans 16 amino acids. V was pared by 5 bases and J by 4 bases, with 8 bases of the junction left unmatched. The germline V gene has CDR1 SGHNT and CDR2 YENEEA. DNA for the CDR3: TGTGCCAGCAGCCCCAGGGGAGCGGGAGGGTACAATGAGCAGTTCTTC. This codes for CASSPRGAGGYNEQFF.

This clonotype was detected only once. It may be a read error: a sequence one base away is much more abundant. CDR3 region: CATRDTGRDQPQRF. CDR3 nucleotide sequence: TGTGCCACTCGGGACACAGGGAGGGATCAGCCCCAGCGTTTT. J is TRBJ1-5 and V is TRBV10-3; a weak D match, TRBD1 (6 bases). The CDR3 is made up of 14 amino acids. Germline CDR1 reads ENHRY; CDR2 reads SYGVKD.

The rearrangement links TRBV28 to TRBJ2-7; D tentatively reads TRBD1 or TRBD2 (6 bases each). The V gene's germline CDR1 is MDHEN and CDR2 SYDVKM. V dropped 6 bases and J dropped 7 bases, with 16 bases sitting between them. CDR3 length equals 13 residues. CDR3 bases: TGTGCCAGCAGGTTCTCGGGGGCCCAGGAGCAGTACTTC. This codes for CASRFSGAQEQYF.

J is TRBJ2-5 and V is TRBV12-3 or TRBV12-4, with 7 bases lining up with TRBD2. V lost 4 bases and J lost 11; bases outside the gene matches: 13. This CDR3 region has 14 residues. The CDR3 sequence: CASSSREGLYDQYF. The CDR3 DNA follows: TGTGCCAGCAGTTCAAGGGAGGGCCTGTACGATCAGTACTTC.

This clonotype was seen at least ten times. The gene calls are TRBV11-2 and TRBJ2-2, with a possible D match to TRBD1 (6 bases). CDR3 length: 14 residues. The germline CDR1 and CDR2 sequences are SGHAT and FQNNGV. V lost 6 bases and J lost 4, with 12 bases in between. In DNA form, the CDR3 reads TGTGCCAGCAGGGCAGACAGGATCACCGGGGAGCTGTTTTTT. It specifies CASRADRITGELFF.

The rearrangement links TRBV6-5 to TRBJ1-3; possibly TRBD1 for D (5 bases). This CDR3 spans 15 amino acids. CDR1 MNHEY and CDR2 SVGAGI come from the germline V gene. Between the trimmed V and J ends, which lost 3 bases and 3 bases, there was a span of 12 bases. The CDR3 sequence: CASSYRGTGGNTIYF. The CDR3 DNA reads TGTGCCAGCAGTTATAGAGGGACGGGTGGAAACACCATATATTTT.